This T cell receptor (beta chain) derives from a study of tumor and adjacent non-tumor tissue in lung cancer. As for the study in general: Patients comprised roughly 12 adenocarcinoma, a couple of squamous cell carcinoma and 1 small cell lung cancer. Study-level points and caveats: Normal lung showed higher cumulative top 100 clone frequency than tumor.

A modified ARM-PCR protocol with three rounds of nested PCR amplified TCRbeta. MiXCR, applied by TCRdb to the multiplex PCR reads, yields one record per CDR3 protein. The sample records around 80,000 distinct CDR3 sequences, just over 75% being singletons. The template was RNA from unsorted bulk tissue. Distant lung tissue was collected more than 3 cm away from the tumor edge. Notes on this clonotype: Its specificity is unknown. The junction departs from the called germline gene at one end, perhaps through a read error.

CDR1 and CDR2 from the germline V gene are SGHAT and FQNNGV. This CDR3 has 14 residues. J is TRBJ2-7 and V is TRBV11-2; D is tentatively TRBD1 or TRBD2 (7 bases each). The sequence was collected from a man between 65 and 80 years old with non-small cell lung cancer. What was sequenced was distant non-tumor lung tissue. Here the CDR3 reads CTSSGDSISYEQHF. CDR3 nucleotides: TGTACCAGCAGCGGGGACAGCATAAGCTACGAGCAGCACTTC.